The rows below give T cell receptor beta chains drawn from one sample of a study of post-analysis software for immune sequencing data. Each CDR3 protein is one row after TCRdb ran MiXCR on the PCR reads. The table shows about 400,000 distinct CDR3 sequences, with roughly 38% occurring only once. Material for sequencing was blood. The origin of the receptors is a girl aged 10 to 17 with multiple sclerosis. Each CDR3 is given with its conserved first and last residue. The D gene is left open where the match is weak. Clone size is shown for a subset of rows, as once, few, many or a class of expanded clone.

abundance	v_gene	j_gene	d_gene	CDR3aa	CDR3nt
few	TRBV6-1	TRBJ2-7	TRBD2	CASRTLAGAGYEQYF	TGTGCCAGCAGGACACTAGCGGGCGCCGGGTACGAGCAGTACTTC
.	TRBV12-3/TRBV12-4	TRBJ2-3	TRBD2	CASTTLGLAGTDTQYF	TGTGCCAGCACCACCCTGGGACTAGCGGGCACAGATACGCAGTATTTT
few	TRBV12-3/TRBV12-4	TRBJ1-1	.	CASSFRTANTEAFF	TGTGCCAGCAGTTTCCGGACAGCGAACACTGAAGCTTTCTTT
.	TRBV4-3	TRBJ1-2	.	CASSPQNRALNYGYTF	TGCGCCAGCAGCCCCCAGAACAGGGCGCTTAACTATGGCTACACCTTC
.	TRBV20-1	TRBJ2-6	.	CSARRAGMGSGANALTF	TGCAGTGCTAGGAGGGCCGGGATGGGCTCTGGGGCCAACGCCCTGACTTTC
few	TRBV7-6	TRBJ1-1	.	CASSPSQGPNTEAFF	TGTGCCAGCAGCCCATCTCAGGGGCCCAACACTGAAGCTTTCTTT
.	TRBV5-6	TRBJ1-1	.	CASSLGSGRAFF	TGTGCCAGCAGCTTGGGGTCGGGAAGAGCTTTCTTT
.	TRBV24-1	TRBJ1-2	.	CATSVGYGYTF	TGTGCCACCAGTGTTGGATATGGCTACACCTTC
few	TRBV7-2	TRBJ2-3	.	CASSPGTLPDTQYF	TGTGCCAGCAGCCCCGGGACCCTTCCAGATACGCAGTATTTT
.	TRBV4-2	TRBJ2-7	.	CASSQELFRATYEQYF	TGTGCCAGCAGCCAAGAACTCTTCCGAGCAACCTACGAGCAGTACTTC
many	TRBV18	TRBJ2-3	TRBD1	CASSPPGTGTDTQYF	TGTGCCAGCTCACCACCCGGGACAGGCACAGATACGCAGTATTTT
.	TRBV4-2	TRBJ2-5	TRBD2	CASSLLRTSGGPTQETQYF	TGTGCCAGCAGCCTCCTCAGAACTAGCGGGGGACCAACTCAAGAGACCCAGTACTTC
.	TRBV10-3	TRBJ1-2	TRBD1	CAISTGEVNYGYTF	TGTGCCATCAGCACAGGGGAGGTTAACTATGGCTACACCTTC
.	TRBV5-1	TRBJ2-3	.	CASSLAWGASTDTQYF	TGCGCCAGCAGCTTGGCTTGGGGGGCGAGCACAGATACGCAGTATTTT
.	TRBV5-1	TRBJ1-1	.	CARPIEQAATEAFF	TGCGCCAGACCTATTGAACAGGCCGCGACTGAAGCTTTCTTT
few	TRBV24-1	TRBJ2-5	TRBD1	CATSRTGGQTQYF	TGTGCCACCAGCAGGACAGGGGGCCAGACCCAGTACTTC
.	TRBV3-1	TRBJ1-2	TRBD1	CASSQLDRGQDGYTF	TGTGCCAGCAGCCAGTTGGACAGGGGGCAAGATGGCTACACCTTC
few	TRBV4-3	TRBJ2-3	.	CASSQRGGGTDTQYF	TGCGCCAGCAGCCAGCGGGGCGGGGGCACAGATACGCAGTATTTT
.	TRBV4-1	TRBJ2-1	.	CASSLPTGAYNEQFF	TGCGCCAGCAGCCTACCGACAGGAGCCTACAATGAGCAGTTCTTC
once	TRBV5-8	TRBJ1-1	TRBD1	CASSLSIGQENTEAFF	TGTGCCAGCAGCTTGAGTATTGGACAGGAGAACACTGAAGCTTTCTTT
many	TRBV3-1	TRBJ2-5	.	CASSQDFEKQYF	TGTGCCAGCAGCCAAGATTTCGAGAAGCAGTACTTC
.	TRBV5-5	TRBJ2-1	TRBD2	CASSLGLAGGPVVEQFF	TGTGCCAGCAGCCTTGGACTAGCGGGGGGGCCGGTGGTTGAGCAGTTCTTC
.	TRBV10-1	TRBJ2-1	.	CASLPTLLAGDIKNGQFF	TGCGCCAGTTTACCGACCCTCTTAGCAGGGGATATAAAGAATGGGCAGTTCTTC
few	TRBV3-1	TRBJ2-5	TRBD2	CASSTGTMYQETQYF	TGTGCCAGCAGCACCGGGACTATGTACCAAGAGACCCAGTACTTC
.	TRBV7-2	TRBJ1-5	.	CASSPGLHQPQHF	TGTGCCAGCAGCCCGGGTCTACATCAGCCCCAGCATTTT
few	TRBV7-2	TRBJ2-1	.	CASSLLTGTNNEQFF	TGTGCCAGCAGCTTACTGACAGGGACTAACAATGAGCAGTTCTTC
.	TRBV15	TRBJ2-1	.	CATNPRDIGNEQFF	TGTGCCACCAACCCCAGGGACATTGGAAATGAGCAGTTCTTC
.	TRBV12-3/TRBV12-4	TRBJ2-2	TRBD1	CASGGQGKNTGELFF	TGTGCCAGCGGGGGACAGGGGAAGAACACCGGGGAGCTGTTTTTT
.	TRBV15	TRBJ2-3	.	CATSRDRAEGHTDTQYF	TGTGCCACCAGCAGAGATCGGGCAGAGGGCCACACAGATACGCAGTATTTT
.	TRBV5-1	TRBJ2-5	.	CASCFSGTKETQYF	TGCGCCAGCTGCTTCTCCGGGACAAAAGAGACCCAGTACTTC
few	TRBV27	TRBJ1-6	TRBD1	CASSPFGQGGSPLHF	TGTGCCAGCAGTCCATTCGGACAGGGAGGTTCACCCCTCCACTTT
few	TRBV9	TRBJ2-5	TRBD2	CASSGQSGGQKETQYF	TGTGCCAGCAGCGGTCAAAGCGGGGGGCAGAAGGAGACCCAGTACTTC
few	TRBV27	TRBJ1-2	TRBD1	CASSAQGYYGYTF	TGTGCCAGCAGTGCACAGGGGTACTATGGCTACACCTTC
.	TRBV14	TRBJ2-5	.	CASSQGLFRGRQGTQYF	TGTGCCAGCAGCCAAGGCCTTTTTCGTGGCAGACAAGGGACCCAGTACTTC
.	TRBV6-2/TRBV6-3	TRBJ2-7	.	CASNPDRLFYEQYF	TGTGCCAGCAACCCCGACAGATTATTCTACGAGCAGTACTTC
.	TRBV12-3/TRBV12-4	TRBJ2-1	.	CASSPLDSFLTEQFF	TGTGCCAGCAGCCCTTTGGACTCCTTCTTGACCGAGCAGTTCTTC
.	TRBV10-3	TRBJ1-2	.	CAINPGDYGYTF	TGTGCCATCAATCCGGGGGACTATGGCTACACCTTC
many	TRBV24-1	TRBJ2-1	.	CATSDESAPKGDEQFF	TGTGCCACCAGTGATGAGAGCGCACCCAAGGGAGATGAGCAGTTCTTC
.	TRBV28	TRBJ2-2	TRBD1	CASTGQYTGELFF	TGTGCCAGCACGGGACAGTACACCGGGGAGCTGTTTTTT
.	TRBV20-1	TRBJ2-1	TRBD1	CSAARTGDWGEQFF	TGCAGTGCCGCTAGGACAGGGGATTGGGGTGAGCAGTTCTTC
many	TRBV11-2	TRBJ2-1	TRBD1	CASSFWDRVSYNEQFF	TGTGCCAGCAGCTTTTGGGACAGGGTCTCCTACAATGAGCAGTTCTTC
few	TRBV25-1	TRBJ2-3	.	CASRFGDTDTQYF	TGTGCCAGCAGGTTTGGGGACACAGATACGCAGTATTTT
few	TRBV5-1	TRBJ2-7	.	CASSSLDSPSYEQYF	TGCGCCAGCAGCTCGCTGGACAGCCCGTCCTACGAGCAGTACTTC
.	TRBV6-5	TRBJ1-6	.	CASSYDSPTSYNSPLHF	TGTGCCAGCAGTTACGACAGCCCTACCTCCTATAATTCACCCCTCCACTTT
once	TRBV5-1	TRBJ2-1	TRBD1	CASSLVPTGEIYNEQFF	TGCGCCAGCAGCTTGGTTCCGACAGGGGAGATTTACAATGAGCAGTTCTTC
.	TRBV5-5	TRBJ1-5	.	CASSLESENQPQHF	TGTGCCAGCAGCTTGGAAAGCGAGAATCAGCCCCAGCATTTT
few	TRBV9	TRBJ2-3	.	CASSVSPDDTQYF	TGTGCCAGCAGCGTCTCCCCAGATGATACGCAGTATTTT
.	TRBV12-3/TRBV12-4	TRBJ2-7	.	CASSLELGPYEQYF	TGTGCCAGCAGTTTAGAACTAGGTCCCTACGAGCAGTACTTC
few	TRBV3-1	TRBJ1-5	TRBD1	CASSQGDEGRGGRPQHF	TGTGCCAGCAGCCAAGGAGATGAGGGCAGGGGGGGCAGGCCCCAGCATTTT
.	TRBV6-1	TRBJ2-7	TRBD1	CAGGQGISYEQYF	TGTGCCGGAGGACAGGGAATCTCCTACGAGCAGTACTTC
.	TRBV20-1	TRBJ1-2	.	CSARGSRTDGGYTF	TGCAGTGCTAGGGGAAGTAGGACAGATGGTGGCTACACCTTC
many	TRBV5-1	TRBJ2-7	TRBD1	CASSIAGTGANVYEQYF	TGCGCCAGCAGCATAGCGGGGACAGGGGCTAACGTCTACGAGCAGTACTTC
few	TRBV3-1	TRBJ2-3	.	CASSQDEGTRLLTSTDTQYF	TGTGCCAGCAGCCAAGATGAAGGCACCAGGCTGCTCACTAGCACAGATACGCAGTATTTT
few	TRBV6-5	TRBJ1-6	.	CASSYSWKGQGPLHF	TGTGCCAGCAGTTACTCATGGAAGGGGCAGGGACCCCTCCACTTT